One and the same sample provided the 20 T cell receptor beta chains below, sequenced in a study of T cell responses to AZD1222 COVID-19 vaccine. TCRdb's copy holds only in-frame clones and misses some; the assay was immunoSEQ multiplex PCR. The table has about 80,000 clones, more than 85% seen once. This specimen was peripheral blood, taken 28 days after the second AZD1222 dose. The origin of the receptors is an adult who received the AZD1222 COVID-19 vaccine.

This chain uses TRBV28 with TRBJ1-4, with D possibly TRBD1 on 5 matching bases. Between the trimmed V and J ends, which lost 3 bases and 8 bases, there was a span of 16 bases. From germline, CDR1 is MDHEN and CDR2 SYDVKM. The CDR3 length is 15 residues. The CDR3 region is CASSLPTTGGEKLFF. CDR3 nucleotide sequence: TGTGCCAGCAGTTTGCCCACTACAGGAGGGGAAAAACTGTTTTTT.

The chain employs TRBV11-2 and TRBJ2-1; D remains ambiguous. Looked up from germline, CDR1 is SGHAT and CDR2 is FQNNGV. V was cut by 0 bases and J by 4 bases, with 10 bases left in between. This CDR3 has 15 amino acids. The CDR3 bases are TGTGCCAGCAGCTTAGAGGTCAACGTTTACAATGAGCAGTTCTTC. It codes for CASSLEVNVYNEQFF.

The chain couples TRBV20-1 to TRBJ2-5; D call uncertain. The CDR3 has 11 residues. V shed 8 bases and J shed 0 bases, with 7 bases lying between them. Germline V gene lookup returns CDR1 DFQATT and CDR2 SNEGSKA (reference sequence). The DNA of the CDR3 is TGCAGTAAGAGAGACCAAGAGACCCAGTACTTC. Protein: CSKRDQETQYF.

The rearrangement uses TRBV5-8 and TRBJ2-2, with D perhaps matching TRBD1 (6 bases). Germline CDR1 SGHTS, CDR2 YDEGEE. The CDR3 contains 15 residues. With 1 base removed from V and 8 bases from J, the gap between germline ends came to 15 bases. CDR3 DNA sequence: TGTGCCAGCAGCTTGCTCCCGACAGGCGGGGGGGAGCTGTTTTTT. Its translation: CASSLLPTGGGELFF. Looking up the rest from reference TRBV5-8 and TRBJ2-2 gives the full variable domain: EAGVTQSPTHLIKTRGQQATLRCSPISGHTSVYWYQQALGLGLQFLLWYDEGEERNRGNFPPRFSGRQFPNYSSELNVNALELEDSALYLCASSLLPTGGGELFFGEGSRLTVL.

A few counts support this clone. V is TRBV11-1 and J is TRBJ2-5, with TRBD1 matching over 11 bases. The CDR3 runs to 15 residues. CDR1 is SGHAT and CDR2 is FQDESV in the germline V gene (reference sequence). Unmatched junction bases numbered 3, after V lost 1 base and J lost 5 bases. CDR3 loop: CASSLDGQGAETQYF. CDR3 in DNA: TGTGCCAGCAGCTTAGATGGACAGGGGGCGGAGACCCAGTACTTC.

This clone was observed a single time. V and J are TRBV24-1 and TRBJ2-1; 13 nucleotides match TRBD2. Germline trimming cut 4 bases from V and 8 bases from J; bases unmatched to any gene: 7. Germline assignment: CDR1 KGHDR and CDR2 SFDVKD. The CDR3 loop spans 16 amino acids. The CDR3 DNA follows: TGTGCCACCAGTGACTTCGGACTAGCGGGAGTTCATGAGCAGTTCTTC. This encodes CATSDFGLAGVHEQFF.

The chain has TRBV7-9 and TRBJ2-5; D ambiguous. This CDR3 contains 14 residues. V shed 7 bases and J shed 0 bases, with 12 bases lying between them. Germline loops: CDR1 SEHNR, CDR2 FQNEAQ (reference sequence). CDR3 region: CASTSPLYQETQYF. In DNA form, the CDR3 reads TGTGCCAGCACTTCTCCACTGTACCAAGAGACCCAGTACTTC.

This rearrangement joins TRBV19 to TRBJ2-7; TRBD1 matches at 10 bases. The CDR3 is made up of 16 amino acids. V trimming: 7 bases; J trimming: 5 bases; junction bases outside the gene matches: 14. Germline loops: CDR1 LNHDA, CDR2 SQIVND (reference sequence). The CDR3 reads CASNPPDRGPTHEQYF. CDR3 nucleotides: TGTGCCAGTAACCCACCCGACAGGGGGCCTACTCACGAGCAGTACTTC.

The J gene is TRBJ2-7, the V gene TRBV18; D is uncertain. Germline lookup yields CDR1 KGHSH and CDR2 LQKENI. The CDR3 length is 12 residues. The V end lost 3 bases, the J end lost 5 bases, and 8 bases lay between the germline ends. This chain's CDR3 is CASSPVPNEQYF. CDR3 nucleotide sequence: TGTGCCAGCTCACCCGTGCCGAACGAGCAGTACTTC.

The chain recombines TRBV18 with TRBJ2-1; 9 nucleotides line up with TRBD1. The junction had 12 bases not matched to a gene; V was cut back by 2 bases and J by 16 bases. This CDR3 region has 14 residues. Germline V gene lookup returns CDR1 KGHSH and CDR2 LQKENI. The CDR3 protein is CASSPERRRDRVFF. The CDR3 DNA follows: TGTGCCAGCTCACCAGAGAGACGCAGGGACAGGGTATTCTTC.

The chain recombines TRBV6-5 with TRBJ2-5, with D uncertain. Germline values: CDR1 MNHEY, CDR2 SVGAGI. The CDR3 runs 15 residues. V was pared by 2 bases and J by 5 bases, with 15 bases between. CDR3 protein: CASSYTHRAWETQYF. The CDR3 DNA reads TGTGCCAGCAGTTACACCCATCGGGCGTGGGAGACCCAGTACTTC.

The chain recombines TRBV29-1 with TRBJ1-2; TRBD1 matches at 7 bases. This CDR3 has 12 residues. Germline V gene sequence: CDR1 SQVTM, CDR2 ANQGSEA. V lost 5 bases and J lost 8; bases outside the gene matches: 8. CDR3 sequence (DNA): TGCAGCGTTCGACAGGGTTTACGGGGCTACACCTTC. It codes for CSVRQGLRGYTF.

The rearrangement uses TRBV7-2 and TRBJ2-7, with D possibly matching TRBD2 (6 bases). Between the trimmed V and J ends, which lost 1 base and 6 bases, there was a span of 16 bases. This CDR3 region has 15 residues. In germline, CDR1 is SGHTA, CDR2 FQGNSA. CDR3 nucleotide sequence: TGTGCCAGCAGCTTAGTGGCCGGGAGCGGTGGCGAGCAGTACTTC. It yields the protein CASSLVAGSGGEQYF.

CDR3 sequence reads: CASRSPYPGSGYTF. DNA for the CDR3: TGTGCCAGCAGAAGCCCTTACCCGGGTTCTGGCTACACCTTC. The chain combines TRBV28 with TRBJ1-2; D unresolved. The CDR3 runs 14 residues. Germline-derived CDR1 and CDR2 are MDHEN and SYDVKM. The ends were cut back, 6 bases at V and 7 bases at J, with 18 bases in the middle.

This clone appeared a few times. The chain has TRBV7-3 and TRBJ2-2, with 7 bases fitting TRBD1. The trim removed 5 bases at V and 1 base at J, leaving 7 bases unmatched. CDR3 length: 16 amino acids. Germline-derived CDR1 and CDR2 are SGHTA and FQGTGA. In DNA, the CDR3 is TGTGCCAGCAGCGTTCAGGGGGTAGGGAACACCGGGGAGCTGTTTTTT. Its translation: CASSVQGVGNTGELFF.

The sample holds one count of this clone. The rearrangement links TRBV3-1 (or the pseudogene TRBV3-2) to TRBJ1-2; the D gene is possibly TRBD1 (6 bases). V was cut by 3 bases and J by 3 bases, with 11 bases left in between. This CDR3 has 14 residues. Germline values: CDR1 LGHDT, CDR2 YNNKEL (reference sequence). The CDR3, as DNA: TGTGCCAGCAGCCAGCAGGGGTCCTACTATGGCTACACCTTC. Translated, it gives CASSQQGSYYGYTF.

V usage is TRBV28 and J usage is TRBJ2-1, with TRBD2 matching over 13 bases. The CDR3 spans 20 residues. Germline CDR1 reads MDHEN; CDR2 reads SYDVKM. Trimming removed 2 bases from V and 0 bases from J; junction bases left unmatched: 10. CDR3 region: CASSLGQLAGGPSSYNEQFF. In DNA form, the CDR3 reads TGTGCCAGCAGTTTAGGGCAACTAGCGGGAGGGCCTAGCTCCTACAATGAGCAGTTCTTC.

The genes are TRBV7-9 and TRBJ2-7; either TRBD1 or TRBD2 may fit D (6 bases each). Deletions cut 1 base from V and 6 bases from J, with 10 bases between. The germline gives CDR1 SEHNR, CDR2 FQNEAQ (reference sequence). This CDR3 has 13 residues. CDR3 residues: CASSLEGGSEQYF. CDR3 DNA: TGTGCCAGCAGCTTAGAGGGGGGAAGCGAGCAGTACTTC.

The chain recombines TRBV5-1 with TRBJ2-1; D is perhaps TRBD1 or TRBD2 (6 bases each). Looked up from germline, CDR1 is SGHRS and CDR2 is YFSETQ. The CDR3 spans 15 residues. Trimming shortened V by 4 bases and J by 6 bases, and 17 bases separated the two germline ends. The CDR3 nucleotides read TGCGCCAGCAGCAACAGAGGGGGGTCTAGCAATGAGCAGTTCTTC. It encodes CASSNRGGSSNEQFF.

The chain couples TRBV15 to TRBJ2-1; 7 bases match TRBD1. Germline-derived CDR1 and CDR2 are LNHNV and YYDKDF (reference sequence). The V gene end was trimmed by 3 bases and the J gene end by 6 bases; junction bases not matched to a gene: 11. The length of the CDR3 is 16 residues. The CDR3 DNA reads as TGTGCCACCAGCAGCACTACAGGGGAAGTGGGCAATGAGCAGTTCTTC. Amino acid sequence: CATSSTTGEVGNEQFF.